This entry lists 2 T cell receptor beta chains sequenced from one sample in a study of identifying expanded T cells in peripheral blood. The repertoire was sequenced with immunoSEQ multiplex PCR; TCRdb's copy has only in-frame clones and lacks some. The sample lists 65,000 to 95,000 clones, 85% to 90% occurring once. Sequencing was done on a sample of blood. These receptors were obtained from a person aged 18 to 75 in good health.

There are a few counts of this clone. The rearrangement links TRBV4-2 to TRBJ2-7; D may be TRBD2 (6 bases). Trimming took off 1 base at V and 4 bases at J, with 17 bases between the two ends. Germline V gene sequence: CDR1 LGHNA, CDR2 YNFKEQ. This CDR3 comprises 16 residues. The CDR3 nucleotides are TGTGCCAGCAGCCAAGGATTCTCCCGGGGGATATACGAGCAGTACTTC. This encodes CASSQGFSRGIYEQYF.

This clone appeared once. Other DNA sequences in this specimen translate into the identical CDR3. The chain uses TRBV6-5 and TRBJ2-5; D remains unclear. Looked up from germline, CDR1 is MNHEY and CDR2 is SVGAGI. V lost 0 bases, J lost 5 bases, and 4 bases lay in between. The CDR3 contains 12 residues. In DNA form, the CDR3 reads TGTGCCAGCAGTTACTCCGGGGAGACCCAGTACTTC. Its translation: CASSYSGETQYF.